Here is one T cell receptor beta chain with its context. No antigen is known for it. The data are from a study of Graves' ophthalmopathy and Graves' hyperthyroidism. There are 14 residues in the CDR3. Germline CDR1 is ENHRY and CDR2 is SYGVKD. V was shortened by 0 bases and J by 4 bases, with 9 bases between the two germline ends. Amplification of TCR beta CDR3 regions used RNA transcripts. The authors performed first-round RT-PCR with HTBI primers and then a second-round multiplex PCR. TCRdb independently ran MiXCR on the multiplex PCR reads; one entry per CDR3 protein. The sample shows 150,000 to 200,000 distinct CDR3 sequences, roughly two fifths of them seen only once. Points from the study as a whole: Detection in blood was also observed for most expanded thyroid clonotypes above 0.001 frequency. With about 71% sensitivity and more than 72% specificity, the model predicted ophthalmopathy progression.

Moderate-to-severe activity, CAS ≥3, NOSPECS ≥4 and a duration under 3 months were seen in donors with ophthalmopathy. Material: peripheral blood. The genes are TRBV10-3 and TRBJ1-1, with a tentative D call TRBD1 (5 bases). This receptor was identified in a man aged 25-45 years with Graves' ophthalmopathy. The CDR3 here is CAISESTGTTEAFF. The CDR3 DNA reads as TGTGCCATCAGTGAGTCTACAGGAACCACTGAAGCTTTCTTT.